The 13 T cell receptor beta chains listed next were all sequenced from one sample in a study of blood T cell repertoires in COVID-19. Clones were sequenced by immunoSEQ multiplex PCR, and TCRdb holds only the in-frame ones, with some missing. The sample lists 300,000 or so clones; around 89% were seen once. Sequenced sample: peripheral blood. All receptors come from a woman aged 40 to 49 with acute or convalescent COVID-19.

The chain employs TRBV5-1 and TRBJ1-2; TRBD1 matches at 11 bases. Germline V CDR1 and CDR2: SGHRS, YFSETQ. V shed 2 bases and J 5 bases; nucleotides not matched to a gene: 5. The CDR3 consists of 15 residues. The CDR3, as DNA: TGCGCCAGCAGCTTACTCCGGGACAGGGGGTATGGCTACACCTTC. This gives the protein CASSLLRDRGYGYTF. Supplemented by reference TRBV5-1 and TRBJ1-2, the full variable domain reads KAGVTQTPRYLIKTRGQQVTLSCSPISGHRSVSWYQQTPGQGLQFLFEYFSETQRNKGNFPGRFSGRQFSNSRSEMNVSTLELGDSALYLCASSLLRDRGYGYTFGSGTRLTVV.

This rearrangement joins TRBV19 to TRBJ2-2; D may be TRBD2 (5 bases). Per the germline V gene, CDR1 is LNHDA and CDR2 is SQIVND (reference sequence). The CDR3 contains 18 residues. With 3 bases removed from V and 4 bases from J, the gap between germline ends came to 21 bases. CDR3 loop: CASSMSWRGPRGTGELFF. The CDR3 DNA is TGTGCCAGTAGTATGAGCTGGCGAGGGCCGCGAGGCACCGGGGAGCTGTTTTTT.

This chain connects TRBV2 to TRBJ2-5, with 7 bases identical to TRBD1. V lost 11 bases to trimming and J lost 9 bases; unmatched junction nucleotides: 12. The CDR3 is made up of 12 amino acids. Germline values: CDR1 SNHLY, CDR2 FYNNEI. CDR3 region: CASQTGPGAQYF. CDR3 coding DNA: TGTGCCTCCCAGACAGGGCCAGGGGCCCAGTACTTC.

The chain is built from TRBV2 and TRBJ2-5; a weak D match, TRBD1 (5 bases). The CDR3 loop spans 14 amino acids. Trimming took off 1 base at V and 1 base at J, with 7 bases between the two ends. Germline V gives CDR1 SNHLY, CDR2 FYNNEI. The chain's CDR3 is CASSEGTFQETQYF. The CDR3 DNA reads TGTGCCAGCAGTGAAGGGACATTCCAAGAGACCCAGTACTTC.

This chain joins TRBV19 and TRBJ1-2; 7 bases agree with TRBD1. The CDR3 covers 12 residues. Germline V gives CDR1 LNHDA, CDR2 SQIVND (reference sequence). The V and J ends lost 9 bases and 6 bases, in that order; junction bases with no gene match: 7. The CDR3 sequence: CASRGQRDGYTF. DNA for the CDR3: TGTGCCAGCCGGGGACAGCGAGATGGCTACACCTTC.

V usage is TRBV27 and J usage is TRBJ2-3; 11 bases are a match to TRBD2. This CDR3 contains 13 residues. The germline CDR1 and CDR2 sequences are MNHEY and SMNVEV (reference sequence). With 6 bases clipped from V and 6 bases from J, the junction kept 2 bases outside the gene matches. CDR3 sequence reads: CASRASGGDTQYF. The CDR3 nucleotides are TGTGCCAGCAGGGCTAGCGGGGGGGATACGCAGTATTTT.

V usage is TRBV5-1 and J usage is TRBJ1-5; unclear D gene. Germline assignment: CDR1 SGHRS and CDR2 YFSETQ. Trimming stripped 0 bases from V and 6 bases from J, with 10 bases between. The CDR3 length is 14 residues. The CDR3 reads CASSLDVGSQPQHF. The CDR3 DNA reads as TGCGCCAGCAGCTTGGATGTGGGGAGTCAGCCCCAGCATTTT.

In this sample, this clone turned up once. The CDR3 protein is CAISESQGAGNQPQHF. The CDR3 nucleotides read TGTGCCATCAGTGAGTCTCAGGGGGCTGGCAATCAGCCCCAGCATTTT. This chain joins TRBV10-3 and TRBJ1-5, with 8 bases lining up with TRBD1. With V trimmed by 0 bases and J by 2 bases, 3 bases remained unmatched. This CDR3 has 16 amino acids. Per the germline V gene, CDR1 is ENHRY and CDR2 is SYGVKD.

V and J are TRBV13 and TRBJ1-4; 8 bases agree with TRBD1. V trimming: 4 bases; J trimming: 3 bases; junction bases outside the gene matches: 16. CDR1 PRHDT and CDR2 FYEKMQ come from the germline V gene (reference sequence). This CDR3 contains 19 residues. CDR3 DNA sequence: TGTGCCAGCAGCTCTACCTCCAGCGGGACAGGTGACCCTAATGAAAAACTGTTTTTT. Its protein is CASSSTSSGTGDPNEKLFF.

This chain links TRBV11-1 with TRBJ2-1, with D perhaps matching TRBD2 (6 bases). The CDR3 length is 12 residues. The V end was cut by 1 base, the J end by 8 bases, with 6 bases between. The germline V gene has CDR1 SGHAT and CDR2 FQDESV (reference sequence). The CDR3 DNA follows: TGTGCCAGCAGCTTAGGCGGGGATGAGCAGTTCTTC. Amino acid sequence: CASSLGGDEQFF.

The rearrangement joins TRBV29-1 to TRBJ1-2; D possibly corresponds to TRBD1 (5 bases). Deletions cut 0 bases from V and 8 bases from J, with 13 bases between. The CDR3 consists of 13 residues. Germline V gene data show CDR1 as SQVTM and CDR2 as ANQGSEA. CDR3 loop: CSVEDFGGEGYTF. The CDR3 nucleotides read TGCAGCGTTGAAGATTTCGGGGGGGAAGGCTACACCTTC.

This clone was counted a few times. The V and J genes are TRBV24-1 and TRBJ1-5; 8 nucleotides align to TRBD1. Germline CDR1 KGHDR, CDR2 SFDVKD. The CDR3 contains 16 residues. With V trimmed by 4 bases and J by 4 bases, 8 bases remained unmatched. The CDR3 sequence: CATSESDRGLNQPQHF. CDR3 DNA: TGTGCCACCAGTGAGTCTGACAGGGGCCTGAATCAGCCCCAGCATTTT.

The chain employs TRBV12-5 and TRBJ1-5; 8 positions agree with TRBD1. Germline lookup yields CDR1 LGHNT and CDR2 FRNRAP. Trimming removed 1 base from V and 3 bases from J; junction bases left unmatched: 5. The CDR3 spans 16 residues. CDR3 in DNA: TGTGCTAGTGGTTTGGGGGTGGGACAGGCCAATCAGCCCCAGCATTTT. Translating it yields CASGLGVGQANQPQHF.